This section outlines one T cell receptor (beta chain) sequence together with its context. Antigen unknown. As processed by the authors: Out-of-frame sequences were removed, leaving 2,204,828 distinct TCRbeta sequences. Here immunoSEQ multiplex PCR was the method, and the copy in TCRdb shows in-frame clones only, minus some. The V and J calls and clone size were taken over from that table, and D and trimming were inferred from the DNA. The sample includes about 25,000 clones, around 75% of them seen just once. The entry originates in a study of memory CD4+ T cells and cytomegalovirus serostatus. Study results and caveats: CD4+ memory repertoires contained 67 of 164 reported CMV TCRbeta sequences. The CMV-associated TCR signature appears largely within the CD4+ memory repertoire.

The ends were cut back, 4 bases at V and 5 bases at J, with 14 bases in the middle. Germline V CDR1 and CDR2: MGHRA, YSYEKL. The CDR3 runs 14 residues. The sort gate was single viable CD3+CD4+CD8-CD45RO+ cells for memory CD4+ T cells. After thawing, CD4+ T cells were positively selected. The TCR was taken from an adult in good health and CMV-seronegative. The chain recombines TRBV4-1 with TRBJ1-1; weak D call: TRBD1 (6 bases). The sequenced material came from memory CD4+ T cells from blood. The CDR3 nucleotides read TGCGCCAGCAGCCGGGGGGGCTTGGGGACTGAAGCTTTCTTT. Its translation: CASSRGGLGTEAFF.